The text below deals with one T cell receptor beta chain. This specimen belongs to a study of blood T cell repertoires in COVID-19. Sequencing was performed with immunoSEQ multiplex PCR; in TCRdb, only in-frame clones are kept and a portion is missing. The table includes 120,000 or so clones, around 86% detected once. Germline lookup yields CDR1 LNHDA and CDR2 SQIVND (reference sequence). CDR3 length equals 13 residues. Trimming stripped 6 bases from V and 2 bases from J, with 8 bases between. This rearrangement joins TRBV19 to TRBJ2-1; a possible D gene is TRBD1 (6 bases). The origin of this receptor is a man between 60 and 75 years old with acute or convalescent COVID-19. Source material: peripheral blood. Here the CDR3 DNA reads TGTGCCAGTAGCTACAGGGCCTACAATGAGCAGTTCTTC. Residues: CASSYRAYNEQFF. Combining the CDR3 with reference TRBV19 and TRBJ2-1 gives the whole variable domain DGGITQSPKYLFRKEGQNVTLSCEQNLNHDAMYWYRQDPGQGLRLIYYSQIVNDFQKGDIAEGYSVSREKKESFPLTVTSAQKNPTAFYLCASSYRAYNEQFFGPGTRLTVL.